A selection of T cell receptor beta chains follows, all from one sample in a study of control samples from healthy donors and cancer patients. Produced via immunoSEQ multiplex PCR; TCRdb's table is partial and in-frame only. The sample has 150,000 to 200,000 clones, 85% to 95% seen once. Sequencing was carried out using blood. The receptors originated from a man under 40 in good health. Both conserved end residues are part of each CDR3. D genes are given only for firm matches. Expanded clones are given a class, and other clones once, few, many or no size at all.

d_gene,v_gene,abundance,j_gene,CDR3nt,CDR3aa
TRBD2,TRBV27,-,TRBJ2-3,TGTGCCAGCAGTTCCGGACTAGCGGTAGATACGCAGTATTTT,CASSSGLAVDTQYF
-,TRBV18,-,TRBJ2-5,TGTGCCAGCTCAAGAGGGGACGAGGAGGAGACCCAGTACTTC,CASSRGDEEETQYF
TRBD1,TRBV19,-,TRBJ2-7,TGTGCCAGTAATTCCGGGACAGGGCCGTGGGAGCAGTACTTC,CASNSGTGPWEQYF
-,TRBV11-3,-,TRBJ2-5,TGTGCCAGCAGCTTGTGTTGGCCCGGGCCATGCGAGAGGGAGACCCAGTACTTC,CASSLCWPGPCERETQYF
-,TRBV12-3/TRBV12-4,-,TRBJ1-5,TGTGCCAGCAGTTTAGGGAACCAGCCCCAGCATTTT,CASSLGNQPQHF
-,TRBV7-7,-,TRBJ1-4,TGTGCCAGCAGCCCCAGGGTCCCGGAGGTGTGGGAAAAACTGTTTTTT,CASSPRVPEVWEKLFF
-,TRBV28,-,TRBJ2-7,TGTGCCAGCGCCCCTCCAACCTCCGAGCAGTACTTC,CASAPPTSEQYF
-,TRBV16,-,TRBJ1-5,TGTGCCAGCAGCCAATCAGGGTTGAATCAGCCCCAGCATTTT,CASSQSGLNQPQHF
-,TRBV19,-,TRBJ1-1,TGTGCCAGTAGTACACAGTTTTTTAAAGCTTTCTTT,CASSTQFFKAFF
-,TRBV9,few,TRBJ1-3,TGTGCCAGCAGCGTAGGAGGAGGTGGAAACACCATATATTTT,CASSVGGGGNTIYF
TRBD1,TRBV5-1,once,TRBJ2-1,TGCGCCAGCAGGAGGGGACAGGGAGTTTACAATGAGCAGTTCTTC,CASRRGQGVYNEQFF
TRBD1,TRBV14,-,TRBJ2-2,TGTGCCAGCAGCCAATATCACAGGGGATTGGACACCGGGGAGCTGTTTTTT,CASSQYHRGLDTGELFF
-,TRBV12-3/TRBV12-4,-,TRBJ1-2,TGTGCCAGCAGTTTAGGCGTCAACTATGGCTACACCTTC,CASSLGVNYGYTF
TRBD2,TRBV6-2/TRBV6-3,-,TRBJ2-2,TGTGCCAGCAGTTACGGCGGGAGGGGCGGGGAGCTGTTTTTT,CASSYGGRGGELFF
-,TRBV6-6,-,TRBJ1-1,TGTGCCAGCAGTCGGCAGGAGAACACTGAAGCTTTCTTT,CASSRQENTEAFF
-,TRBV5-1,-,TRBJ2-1,TGCGCCAGCAGCTTAGCGGAGAGGGCATCCTACAATGAGCAGTTCTTC,CASSLAERASYNEQFF
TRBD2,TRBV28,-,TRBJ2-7,TGTGCCAGCAGTTTATCCGGGAGGGCCTGGGAGCAGTACTTC,CASSLSGRAWEQYF
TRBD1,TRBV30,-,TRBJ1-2,TGTGCCTGGAACCGACCGGGACAGGGTGGGGGCTACACCTTC,CAWNRPGQGGGYTF
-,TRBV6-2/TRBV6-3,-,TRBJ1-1,TGTGCCAGCAGTCCACTCTCCGACAGGAGGAACACTGAAGCTTTCTTT,CASSPLSDRRNTEAFF
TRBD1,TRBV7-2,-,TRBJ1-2,TGTGCCAGCAGCTTCATCTCCCAGGGACAGCCCTATGGCTACACCTTC,CASSFISQGQPYGYTF
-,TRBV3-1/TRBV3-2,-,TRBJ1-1,TGTGCCAGCAGCCAAGCATTTCAGGGCAAGAACACTGAAGCTTTCTTT,CASSQAFQGKNTEAFF
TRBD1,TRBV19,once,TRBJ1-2,TGTGCCAGTAGTTCGGACAGGGAAAGCTATGGCTACACCTTC,CASSSDRESYGYTF
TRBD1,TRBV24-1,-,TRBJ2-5,TGTGCCACCAGTGAAACAGGGGAAGAGACCCAGTACTTC,CATSETGEETQYF
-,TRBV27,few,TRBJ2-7,TGTGCCAGCAGTTCGGGACTTTACTACGAGCAGTACTTC,CASSSGLYYEQYF
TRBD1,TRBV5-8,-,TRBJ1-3,TGTGCCAGCTGGGACAGAGGAAACACCATATATTTT,CASWDRGNTIYF
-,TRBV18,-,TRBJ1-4,TGTGCCAGCTCATCGGCAGGGCTGTTGACTAATGAAAAACTGTTTTTT,CASSSAGLLTNEKLFF
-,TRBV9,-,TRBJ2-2,TGTGCCAGCAGCCCACGTGGGGGCGCGGGCACCGGGGAGCTGTTTTTT,CASSPRGGAGTGELFF
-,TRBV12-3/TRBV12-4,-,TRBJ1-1,TGTGCCGGCAGGGGACACATGAACACTGAAGCTTTCTTT,CAGRGHMNTEAFF
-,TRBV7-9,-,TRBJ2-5,TGTGCCAGCAGCCCCGATTCACAAGAGACCCAGTACTTC,CASSPDSQETQYF
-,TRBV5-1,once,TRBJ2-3,TGCGCCAGCAGCTTTTCGAGGGATACGCAGTATTTT,CASSFSRDTQYF
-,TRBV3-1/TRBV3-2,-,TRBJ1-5,TGTGCCAGCAGCCAAGGCGGCAGGGTTGATCAGCCCCAGCATTTT,CASSQGGRVDQPQHF
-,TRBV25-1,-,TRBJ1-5,TGTGCCAGCAGTGAATACGGGGGGAGCAATCAGCCCCAGCATTTT,CASSEYGGSNQPQHF
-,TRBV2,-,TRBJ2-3,TGTGCCAGCAGTGGCATCGTCGGGAGTAAGACAGATACGCAGTATTTT,CASSGIVGSKTDTQYF
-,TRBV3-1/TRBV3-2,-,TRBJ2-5,TGTGCCAGTTCCGGGGCGTCGAGGGTAGCTAAAGAGACCCAGTACTTC,CASSGASRVAKETQYF
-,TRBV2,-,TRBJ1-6,TGTGCCAGCACCTACCGAGGATCGAGCGATAATTCACCCCTCCACTTT,CASTYRGSSDNSPLHF
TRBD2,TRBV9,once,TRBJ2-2,TGTGCCAGCAGCGCCTCTGGGGCGGGGGACACCGGGGAGCTGTTTTTT,CASSASGAGDTGELFF
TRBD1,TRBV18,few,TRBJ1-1,TGTGCCAGCTCACCCGGGACAGAGCTTGAAGCTTTCTTT,CASSPGTELEAFF